This T cell receptor beta chain was identified during a study of T cell repertoires in cytomegalovirus infection. The wider study: Recently described HLA-C-restricted plus well-studied HLA-B-restricted CMV epitopes were used. TCR beta signatures that were public indicated CMV infection and matching HLA type.

TCRdb ran MiXCR on the reads and lists one entry per CDR3 protein. The sample has hundreds of thousands of distinct CDR3 sequences; roughly 30% are singletons. In regard to this clonotype: What it binds is unknown.

Study-level findings and limits: HLA-C-restricted CMV clonotypes gave the most frequent clonotype in two of eight donors. Frequencies of public TCR beta families were cumulated, and this identified carriers of CMV plus the relevant HLA.

Germline loops: CDR1 MNHNY, CDR2 SVGAGI (reference sequence). V shed 0 bases, J shed 5 bases, and the junction held 6 bases outside the gene matches. The CDR3 has 15 amino acids. The chain carries TRBV6-6 and TRBJ2-5, with 7 bases lining up with TRBD2. This TCR came from a human donor in good health (CMV status not recorded). Some clones in this sample may be carry-over from other donors' samples. This specimen was cultured CD8+ T cells from PBMCs, taken from culture after CMV antigen stimulation. The CDR3 nucleotides are TGTGCCAGCAGTTACTCCGAGCTGGGAGGGGAGACCCAGTACTTC. Protein sequence: CASSYSELGGETQYF.